One and the same sample provided the 24 T cell receptor beta chains below, sequenced in a study of monozygotic twins with inflammatory bowel disease. TCRdb re-analyzed the 5' RACE reads; it lists each CDR3 protein once, without DNA. The table for this sample gives approximately 330,000 distinct CDR3 sequences. The specimen was blood. The receptors stem from a human donor with ulcerative colitis or Crohn's disease, or a healthy co-twin of an affected twin (not recorded which).

The V call is TRBV5-1, the J call TRBJ2-4; TCRdb names TRBD1, which stays unverified in the absence of DNA. The germline V gene has CDR1 SGHRS and CDR2 YFSETQ. The CDR3 totals 17 residues. The CDR3 sequence is CASSNGPAGELLNIQYF.

The J gene is TRBJ1-4, the V gene TRBV6-1; TCRdb's D call of TRBD1 is untestable without DNA. The CDR3 is made up of 15 amino acids. The V gene's germline CDR1 is MNHNS and CDR2 SASEGT. The CDR3 loop is CASSRSGRTGEKLFF.

This chain uses TRBV19 with TRBJ2-7; the TCRdb call, TRBD1, lacks DNA for checking. Germline CDR1 and CDR2: LNHDA and SQIVND (reference sequence). This CDR3 region has 15 residues. CDR3 region: CASSSRRDISYEQYF.

V is TRBV20-1 and J is TRBJ2-3; TCRdb lists TRBD2, though no DNA is available to test this call. Germline V CDR1 and CDR2: DFQATT, SNEGSKA (reference sequence). This CDR3 has 17 amino acids. CDR3 protein: CSASVGIVSGVQDTQYF.

The chain employs TRBV5-1 and TRBJ2-6; TCRdb's assignment of TRBD1 cannot be checked, as there is no DNA. The CDR3 runs to 17 residues. Germline CDR1 SGHRS, CDR2 YFSETQ. The CDR3 sequence is CATRGDMRNSGANVLTF.

This chain links TRBV28 with TRBJ2-1. The CDR3 loop spans 16 amino acids. Germline CDR1 reads MDHEN; CDR2 reads SYDVKM. CDR3 residues: CATERPIGLGVGEQFF.

The chain is built from TRBV15 and TRBJ2-1; TCRdb gives TRBD2 as the D gene, but with no DNA this cannot be confirmed. Per the germline V gene, CDR1 is LNHNV and CDR2 is YYDKDF (reference sequence). This CDR3 comprises 13 residues. CDR3 sequence: CATSRDGLWEQFF.

The chain has TRBV29-1 and TRBJ1-5. This CDR3 region has 15 residues. The germline CDR1 and CDR2 sequences are SQVTM and ANQGSEA. This CDR3 reads CSALGGPSCNQPQHF. The whole variable domain, filled in from reference TRBV29-1 and TRBJ1-5, reads SAVISQKPSRDICQRGTSLTIQCQVDSQVTMMFWYRQQPGQSLTLIATANQGSEATYESGFVIDKFPISRPNLTFSTLTVSNMSPEDSSIYLCSALGGPSCNQPQHFGDGTRLSIL.

The V gene is TRBV20-1, the J gene TRBJ1-1; TCRdb's D call of TRBD1 is untestable without DNA. The CDR3 totals 15 residues. Germline V gene data show CDR1 as DFQATT and CDR2 as SNEGSKA (reference sequence). The CDR3 loop is CSAPDLWGARTEAFF.

J is TRBJ1-5 and V is TRBV19; TCRdb names TRBD1, which stays unverified in the absence of DNA. Germline loops: CDR1 LNHDA, CDR2 SQIVND (reference sequence). The CDR3 runs to 15 residues. CDR3 in amino acids: CASSKLGVGNQPQHF.

This chain's CDR3 is CASSQDQAEISYNEQFF. The J gene is TRBJ2-1, the V gene TRBV3-1; TCRdb's D call, TRBD2, is unchecked because there is no DNA. The germline V gene has CDR1 LGHDT and CDR2 YNNKEL (reference sequence). The CDR3 is 17 residues long.

The chain couples TRBV12-3 or TRBV12-4 to TRBJ1-5. The CDR3 runs 13 residues. CDR3 in amino acids: CASSFEAGQPQHF.

The genes are TRBV12-3 or TRBV12-4 and TRBJ2-1; lacking DNA, the TRBD2 call made by TCRdb goes unchecked. The CDR3 runs 14 residues. Here the CDR3 reads CASRTSGQNNEQFF.

The chain employs TRBV27 and TRBJ2-3. Germline V gives CDR1 MNHEY, CDR2 SMNVEV (reference sequence). This CDR3 is built from 14 residues. CDR3: CASSFVQSTDTQYF.

V gene TRBV5-5 combines with J gene TRBJ2-7. Germline values: CDR1 SGHKS, CDR2 YYEKEE (reference sequence). The CDR3 covers 18 residues. The CDR3 region is CASSLDMGSTLRAYEQYF.

The chain recombines TRBV5-1 with TRBJ1-1; the TCRdb call, TRBD1, lacks DNA for checking. Per germline, CDR1 SGHRS and CDR2 YFSETQ. The CDR3 has 14 amino acids. CDR3 residues: CASSFMPGGTEAFF.

The gene calls are TRBV5-6 and TRBJ2-7. CDR3 length: 15 amino acids. Germline lookup yields CDR1 SGHDT and CDR2 YYEEEE. CDR3: CASSVGWTAPYEQYF.

The chain has TRBV5-6 and TRBJ2-7; no DNA is available, so the TRBD2 call from TCRdb remains unchecked. The CDR3 is 18 residues long. Germline values: CDR1 SGHDT, CDR2 YYEEEE. The chain's CDR3 is CASSLAASLVYSGYEQYF.

J is TRBJ1-5 and V is TRBV4-3; lacking DNA, the TRBD1 call made by TCRdb goes unchecked. Germline-derived CDR1 and CDR2 are LGHNA and YSLEER. The length of the CDR3 is 15 residues. The CDR3: CASSRAVGGRQPQHF.

The chain combines TRBV20-1 with TRBJ2-1; the TRBD1 assignment by TCRdb is unverifiable without DNA. The CDR3 length is 15 residues. The germline CDR1 and CDR2 sequences are DFQATT and SNEGSKA (reference sequence). CDR3 sequence reads: CSANRDRGIVNEQFF.

The chain recombines TRBV9 with TRBJ2-7; no DNA is available, so the TRBD1 call from TCRdb remains unchecked. The CDR3 has 15 amino acids. The germline CDR1 and CDR2 sequences are SGDLS and YYNGEE. This CDR3 reads CASSVGDRGLGEQYF.

The chain has TRBV20-1 and TRBJ2-3; TCRdb lists TRBD2, though no DNA is available to test this call. Germline CDR1 DFQATT, CDR2 SNEGSKA (reference sequence). The CDR3 has 17 amino acids. The CDR3 here is CSARDWGGLAGTDTQYF.

This chain connects TRBV29-1 to TRBJ2-7; absent DNA, TCRdb's TRBD1 call cannot be checked. Per germline, CDR1 SQVTM and CDR2 ANQGSEA. This CDR3 is 12 amino acids long. The CDR3 loop is CSVERGVHEQYF.

The rearrangement links TRBV12-3 or TRBV12-4 to TRBJ2-5. The CDR3 has 13 amino acids. CDR3 residues: CASSLRNEETQYF.